This T cell receptor (beta chain) was documented in a study of identical twins. TCRdb analysed the 5' RACE reads with MiXCR anew, one entry per CDR3 protein. Here the sample spans a few hundred thousand distinct CDR3 sequences, around 15% being singletons. Regarding the study as a whole: Weaker excess sharing between twins was seen in beta out-of-frame sequences. Memory repertoires lacked the insertion deficit that abundant cord blood beta clonotypes showed.

Germline CDR1 and CDR2: SGHRS and YFSETQ. With 2 bases clipped from V and 7 bases from J, the junction kept 11 bases outside the gene matches. The CDR3 is made up of 16 amino acids. A word on this clonotype: Its specificity is not known.

This same sample was also taken into another study, of yellow fever vaccine responses in identical twins.

The J gene is TRBJ2-1, the V gene TRBV5-1; 8 bases agree with TRBD1. The source is a woman aged 18-35 years in good health. The specimen sequenced was CD4+ T cells sorted from blood. CDR3 loop: CASSFQGQGALNEQFF. The CDR3 nucleotides read TGCGCCAGCAGCTTCCAGGGTCAGGGGGCGTTAAATGAGCAGTTCTTC.